A selection of T cell receptor beta chains follows, all from one sample in a study of naive CD8 T cells in extremely preterm neonates. Sequenced by immunoSEQ multiplex PCR; TCRdb stores in-frame clones only, minus some. The profile shows 20,000 or so clones, about 91% of them singletons. Sequenced input: naive CD8+ T cells from cord blood. The receptors shown here come from a boy who was born preterm. Both conserved end residues are part of each CDR3. The order of the fields is CDR3 DNA, CDR3 protein, D gene, V gene, clone size, J gene. The D gene is left open where the match is weak. Part of the rows lack a size; the others show once, few, many or a class for expanded clones.

TGTGCCAGCAGTTACTACGAGCAGTACTTC	CASSYYEQYF	.	TRBV6-7	.	TRBJ2-7
TGTGCCAGCAGCGTAGGGACAGACGCCTACGAGCAGTACTTC	CASSVGTDAYEQYF	.	TRBV9	once	TRBJ2-7
TGTGCCAGCAGCTTGGGCAGGGGGGATTCACCCCTCCACTTT	CASSLGRGDSPLHF	TRBD1	TRBV7-9	few	TRBJ1-6
TGTGCCAGCTCACCTAACTATGGCTACACCTTC	CASSPNYGYTF	.	TRBV18	.	TRBJ1-2
TGCGCCAGCAGCCTATGGCGGGGGGGCAGCGGGGAGCTGTTTTTT	CASSLWRGGSGELFF	TRBD2	TRBV4-3	once	TRBJ2-2
TGTGCCTGGAGCGCCTGGACCTACGAGCAGTACTTC	CAWSAWTYEQYF	.	TRBV30	.	TRBJ2-7
TGTGCCAGCAGCGTGGGACTAGCGGGTTCAGATACGCAGTATTTT	CASSVGLAGSDTQYF	TRBD2	TRBV9	.	TRBJ2-3
TGTGCCAGCAGCCAAGATCCAAGCGGGGACTACGAGCAGTACTTC	CASSQDPSGDYEQYF	TRBD2	TRBV4-2	.	TRBJ2-7
TGCAGCGTTGTAGCCAATGAGCAGTTCTTC	CSVVANEQFF	.	TRBV29-1	.	TRBJ2-1
TGTGCCAGCAGCCCAACAGGGGCCAAAAACATTCAGTACTTC	CASSPTGAKNIQYF	.	TRBV5-4	once	TRBJ2-4